Each of the 14 T cell receptor beta chains below was sequenced from the same sample in a study of control samples from healthy donors and cancer patients (dated by TCRdb to the early 2020s). Library preparation was by the immunoSEQ multiplex PCR assay. In TCRdb, the immuneACCESS table is reduced to in-frame sequences with V and J assigned. These tables do not hold every clone; where another copy was compared, an unresolved V gene accounts for under half, and the others remain unexplained. The sample table lists 50,000 or so clones, roughly 94% of them with a count of one. Of the sample, roughly 2.3% falls within the top ten clones. Source material: blood. The origin of the receptors is a man in his thirties or forties in good health.

CDR3 nucleotides: TGTGCCACCGGACTAGCGGGAGGTGAGCAGTTCTTC. Translation: CATGLAGGEQFF. V gene TRBV28 combines with J gene TRBJ2-1; 14 bases are shared with TRBD2. V was pared by 10 bases and J by 9 bases, with 2 bases of the junction left unmatched. CDR1 MDHEN and CDR2 SYDVKM come from the germline V gene. The CDR3 is made up of 12 amino acids.

The chain has TRBV9 and TRBJ2-3; D unresolved. Germline V lookup: CDR1 SGDLS, CDR2 YYNGEE. The germline V and J ends were trimmed by 0 bases and 1 base, with 9 bases remaining between them. This CDR3 has 15 amino acids. CDR3: CASSVGPVGTDTQYF. The CDR3 nucleotides read TGTGCCAGCAGCGTAGGGCCAGTCGGCACAGATACGCAGTATTTT.

The chain uses TRBV7-8 and TRBJ2-5; D gene ambiguous. The CDR3 is made up of 14 amino acids. V shed 3 bases and J shed 3 bases, with 11 bases lying between them. The V gene's germline CDR1 is SGHVS and CDR2 FQNEAQ. The CDR3 bases are TGTGCCAGCAGCTTGGGCAGCCTGGAAGAGACCCAGTACTTC. It specifies CASSLGSLEETQYF.

The chain is built from TRBV27 and TRBJ1-6; possibly TRBD1 for D (5 bases). Germline V gene data show CDR1 as MNHEY and CDR2 as SMNVEV (reference sequence). The germline V and J ends were trimmed by 1 base and 0 bases, with 10 bases remaining between them. This CDR3 comprises 17 residues. CDR3 in amino acids: CASSLFAGSSYNSPLHF. Written as DNA, the CDR3 is TGTGCCAGCAGTTTATTTGCAGGGAGCTCCTATAATTCACCCCTCCACTTT.

The CDR3 nucleotides read TGCAGCGTTGCCGTAGCCAAAAACATTCAGTACTTC. It is translated as CSVAVAKNIQYF. This sequence joins TRBV29-1 and TRBJ2-4; D unclear. V was shortened by 4 bases and J by 0 bases, with 4 bases between the two germline ends. Germline assignment: CDR1 SQVTM and CDR2 ANQGSEA. This CDR3 comprises 12 residues.

J is TRBJ2-2 and V is TRBV9, with D possibly being TRBD1 (6 bases). Per the germline V gene, CDR1 is SGDLS and CDR2 is YYNGEE. This CDR3 spans 14 amino acids. Trimming took off 0 bases at V and 4 bases at J, with 7 bases between the two ends. For the CDR3, the DNA is TGTGCCAGCAGCGTAGCACAGGGCACCGGGGAGCTGTTTTTT. Translating gives CASSVAQGTGELFF. Variable domain in full (rest from reference TRBV9 and TRBJ2-2): DSGVTQTPKHLITATGQRVTLRCSPRSGDLSVYWYQQSLDQGLQFLIQYYNGEERAKGNILERFSAQQFPDLHSELNLSSLELGDSALYFCASSVAQGTGELFFGEGSRLTVL.

This rearrangement joins TRBV19 to TRBJ1-3, with D perhaps matching TRBD1 (6 bases). This CDR3 contains 15 residues. Germline-derived CDR1 and CDR2 are LNHDA and SQIVND (reference sequence). V shed 4 bases and J shed 0 bases, with 10 bases lying between them. CDR3: CASSTTGISGNTIYF. The CDR3 coding sequence is TGTGCCAGTAGTACAACAGGGATCTCTGGAAACACCATATATTTT.

In DNA form, the CDR3 reads TGTGCCAGCAGTGAAGTAGTGCCCAAGGGTTACGAGCAGTACTTC. This gives the protein CASSEVVPKGYEQYF. The rearrangement uses TRBV2 and TRBJ2-7; D is uncertain. Germline CDR1 and CDR2: SNHLY and FYNNEI. V was trimmed by 1 base and J by 4 bases, leaving 14 bases between them. There are 15 residues in the CDR3.

This chain links TRBV4-3 with TRBJ2-2, with D perhaps matching TRBD2 (5 bases). The CDR3 spans 16 residues. CDR1 is LGHNA, CDR2 YSLEER, per germline. Trimming took 1 base from V and 4 from J, leaving 13 bases between them. The CDR3 nucleotides are TGCGCCAGCAGCCAAGGACTACCCAAGGGCACCGGGGAGCTGTTTTTT. Amino acid sequence: CASSQGLPKGTGELFF.

This sequence joins TRBV9 and TRBJ1-1; D gene uncertain. Trimming removed 0 bases at V and 4 bases at J, with 7 bases between. Per the germline V gene, CDR1 is SGDLS and CDR2 is YYNGEE. This CDR3 region has 13 residues. The CDR3 here is CASSVASTTEAFF. DNA of the CDR3: TGTGCCAGCAGCGTAGCTAGCACCACTGAAGCTTTCTTT.

This clone was counted once. The CDR3 sequence: CASSYSNRNLNTEAFF. CDR3 in DNA: TGTGCCAGCAGTTACTCGAACAGAAATCTGAACACTGAAGCTTTCTTT. The rearrangement uses TRBV6-5 and TRBJ1-1; D is uncertain. The germline V gene encodes CDR1 MNHEY and CDR2 SVGAGI. The CDR3 length is 16 residues. V dropped 0 bases and J dropped 0 bases, with 11 bases sitting between them.

The chain recombines TRBV3-1 (or the pseudogene TRBV3-2) with TRBJ2-3; 7 bases map to TRBD1. CDR3 length: 14 residues. The junction had 2 bases not matched to a gene; V was cut back by 4 bases and J by 1 base. The germline V gene encodes CDR1 LGHDT and CDR2 YNNKEL (reference sequence). The CDR3 region has the DNA TGTGCCAGCAGCCGGGACAGCGGCACAGATACGCAGTATTTT. It codes for CASSRDSGTDTQYF.

The genes are TRBV5-5 and TRBJ2-3; 7 positions match TRBD1. CDR1 and CDR2 from the germline V gene are SGHKS and YYEKEE (reference sequence). Trimming cost V 3 bases and J 3 bases; bases outside gene matches: 4. The CDR3 has 14 amino acids. This chain's CDR3 is CASSYMTGTDTQYF. CDR3 DNA sequence: TGTGCCAGCAGCTATATGACAGGGACAGATACGCAGTATTTT. Full variable domain (rest looked up from reference TRBV5-5 and TRBJ2-3): DAGVTQSPTHLIKTRGQQVTLRCSPISGHKSVSWYQQVLGQGPQFIFQYYEKEERGRGNFPDRFSARQFPNYSSELNVNALLLGDSALYLCASSYMTGTDTQYFGPGTRLTVL.

V gene TRBV6-2 or TRBV6-3 combines with J gene TRBJ2-2, with 7 nucleotides matching TRBD2. The CDR3 has 15 residues. CDR1 MNHEY and CDR2 SVGEGT come from the germline V gene. Germline trimming cut 6 bases from V and 7 bases from J; bases unmatched to any gene: 11. Here the CDR3 DNA reads TGTGCCAGCAGCCAAAGGACTAGTGGTGGCGGGGAGCTGTTTTTT. Its translation is CASSQRTSGGGELFF.